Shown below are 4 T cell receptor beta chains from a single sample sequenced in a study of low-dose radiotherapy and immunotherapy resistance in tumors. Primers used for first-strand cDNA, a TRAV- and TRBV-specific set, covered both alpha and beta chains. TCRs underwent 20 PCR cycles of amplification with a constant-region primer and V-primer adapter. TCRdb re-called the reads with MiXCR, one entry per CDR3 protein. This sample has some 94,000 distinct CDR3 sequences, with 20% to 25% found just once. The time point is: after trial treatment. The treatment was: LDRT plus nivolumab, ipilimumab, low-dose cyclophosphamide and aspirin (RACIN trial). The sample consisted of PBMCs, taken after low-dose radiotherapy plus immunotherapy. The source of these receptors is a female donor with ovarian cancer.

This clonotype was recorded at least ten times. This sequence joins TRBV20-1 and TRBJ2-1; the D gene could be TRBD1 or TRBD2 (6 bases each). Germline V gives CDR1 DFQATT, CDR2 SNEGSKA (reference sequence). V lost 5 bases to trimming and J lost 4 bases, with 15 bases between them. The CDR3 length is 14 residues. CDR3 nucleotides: TGCAGTGCTCAGGACAGTAGCGGTTACAATGAGCAGTTCTTC. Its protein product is CSAQDSSGYNEQFF.

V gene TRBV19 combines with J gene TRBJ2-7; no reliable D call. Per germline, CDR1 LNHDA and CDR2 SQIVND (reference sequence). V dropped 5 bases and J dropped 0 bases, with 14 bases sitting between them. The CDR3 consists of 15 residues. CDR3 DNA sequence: TGTGCCAGTAGTGCCGACCCTTCCCGCTCCTACGAGCAGTACTTC. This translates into CASSADPSRSYEQYF.

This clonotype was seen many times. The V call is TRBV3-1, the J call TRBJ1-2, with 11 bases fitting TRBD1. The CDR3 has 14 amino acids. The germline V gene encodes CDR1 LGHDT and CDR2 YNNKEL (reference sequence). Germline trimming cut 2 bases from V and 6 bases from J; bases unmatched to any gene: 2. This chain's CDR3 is CASSQRTGGDGYTF. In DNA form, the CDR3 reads TGTGCCAGCAGCCAAAGGACAGGGGGCGATGGCTACACCTTC.

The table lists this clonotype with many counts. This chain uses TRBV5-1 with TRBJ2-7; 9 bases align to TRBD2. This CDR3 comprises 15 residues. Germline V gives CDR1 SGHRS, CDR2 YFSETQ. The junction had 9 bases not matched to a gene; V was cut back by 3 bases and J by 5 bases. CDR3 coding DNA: TGCGCCAGCAGCTCGAGGGCGGGGGGGCTGAACGAGCAGTACTTC. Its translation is CASSSRAGGLNEQYF.